This is a list of T cell receptor beta chains from one sample in a study of T cells after somatic rescue of genetic block. The assay was immunoSEQ multiplex PCR, and TCRdb's table has in-frame clones only and misses some. Of over 55,000 clones listed, approximately 90% were seen once; the top ten hold approximately 3%. The sample was peripheral blood mononuclear cells (PBMCs). All receptors derive from a man between 35 and 55 years old. Both conserved end residues are part of each CDR3. D genes are given only for firm matches. Clone size is stated in some rows and not others, as once, few, many or a class when expanded.

NA	TRBV7-8	TRBJ2-2	NA	TGTGCCAGCAGCAAGGACAGAGTAAAACCGAACACCGGGGAGCTGTTTTTT	CASSKDRVKPNTGELFF
NA	TRBV2	TRBJ2-5	TRBD1	TGTGCCAGCAGCGTATTTTCAGGGGGCGAGACCCAGTACTTC	CASSVFSGGETQYF
NA	TRBV10-2	TRBJ2-5	TRBD2	TGCGCCAGCAGTGAGACCACCCGGACTAGCAGACAAGAGACCCAGTACTTC	CASSETTRTSRQETQYF
once	TRBV7-2	TRBJ2-7	NA	TGTGCCAGCAGCACCTCCTACGAGCAGTACTTC	CASSTSYEQYF
NA	TRBV19	TRBJ2-7	TRBD1	TGTGCCAGTAGTACTCCACCGGGACAGGGGGCTGGGGAGCAGTACTTC	CASSTPPGQGAGEQYF
NA	TRBV27	TRBJ1-4	NA	TGTGCCAGCAGATCCCGGGGGGTAACTAATGAAAAACTGTTTTTT	CASRSRGVTNEKLFF
NA	TRBV19	TRBJ1-6	TRBD1	TGTGCCAGTAGTATAGCGACAGGGGAATCACCCCTCCACTTT	CASSIATGESPLHF
NA	TRBV30	TRBJ1-5	NA	TGTGCCTGGAGTCCCAGTACTGGGAGGAATCAGCCCCAGCATTTT	CAWSPSTGRNQPQHF
NA	TRBV4-2	TRBJ2-5	NA	TGTGCCAGCAGCCCTGGGGGCGCAGGGACAGAGACCCAGTACTTC	CASSPGGAGTETQYF
NA	TRBV5-6	TRBJ2-2	NA	TGTGCCAGCAGCTTGAAAGGGTTGGACACCGGGGAGCTGTTTTTT	CASSLKGLDTGELFF
NA	TRBV28	TRBJ2-5	NA	TGTGCCAGCAGTTTGGGACCAGGGGGAGGCGAGACCCAGTACTTC	CASSLGPGGGETQYF
NA	TRBV19	TRBJ2-5	TRBD1	TGTGCCAGTAGTATAGATAGGACAGGGATGTACCAAGAGACCCAGTACTTC	CASSIDRTGMYQETQYF
NA	TRBV6-5	TRBJ2-7	NA	TGTGCCAGCAGTCAGGAGGGGGTGACCTACGAGCAGTACTTC	CASSQEGVTYEQYF
NA	TRBV28	TRBJ1-2	NA	TGTGCCAGCAGCCGGACGGTCAGGGGCGGCTACACCTTC	CASSRTVRGGYTF
NA	TRBV10-3	TRBJ2-5	TRBD1	TGTGCCATCGCCCAACCCGGGACAGGGGAAGAGACCCAGTACTTC	CAIAQPGTGEETQYF
NA	TRBV10-1	TRBJ2-3	TRBD1	TGCGCCAGCAGTGATCTGCAGGGGGCTGGGGATACGCAGTATTTT	CASSDLQGAGDTQYF
once	TRBV5-1	TRBJ1-4	NA	TGCGCCAGCAGCTTCGGGGCAGATAATGAAAAACTGTTTTTT	CASSFGADNEKLFF
NA	TRBV5-6	TRBJ2-1	NA	TGTGCCAGCAGGTCCAGCTGGGGCGCCTACAATGAGCAGTTCTTC	CASRSSWGAYNEQFF
NA	TRBV7-8	TRBJ2-2	NA	TGTGCCAGCAGCTCCGGGGGGAACACCGGGGAGCTGTTTTTT	CASSSGGNTGELFF
NA	TRBV11-3	TRBJ2-2	NA	TGTGCCAGCAGCCAGACTCTCACCGGGGAGCTGTTTTTT	CASSQTLTGELFF
NA	TRBV19	TRBJ2-7	TRBD1	TGTGCCAGTATGGGACAGGGTAACGAGCAGTACTTC	CASMGQGNEQYF
few	TRBV19	TRBJ2-7	NA	TGTGCCAGTAGTTCAGATCTAGACACCTCCTACGAGCAGTACTTC	CASSSDLDTSYEQYF
once	TRBV18	TRBJ1-1	TRBD1	TGTGCCAGCTCACCGTCCAGGGGGTTGGAAGCTTTCTTT	CASSPSRGLEAFF
NA	TRBV10-2	TRBJ1-1	NA	TGCGCCAGCAGTGACAAGGTCACTGAAGCTTTCTTT	CASSDKVTEAFF
NA	TRBV2	TRBJ2-1	TRBD1	TGTGCCAGCAGTCCAGGACAGGGGCCCAGGGATGAGCAGTTCTTC	CASSPGQGPRDEQFF
NA	TRBV5-4	TRBJ1-2	NA	TGTGCCAGCAGCTTAGAGGGGCCCTATGGCTACACCTTC	CASSLEGPYGYTF
NA	TRBV4-1	TRBJ1-5	TRBD1	TGCGCCAGCAGCCAAGATGCAGGGACAGAGCATCAGCCCCAGCATTTT	CASSQDAGTEHQPQHF
once	TRBV4-1	TRBJ1-5	NA	TGCGCCAGCAGCCAAGGCCCCGGTACTTGGCAGCCCCAGCATTTT	CASSQGPGTWQPQHF
NA	TRBV18	TRBJ1-5	NA	TGTGCCAGCTCACCGGCGGGGGATCAGCCCCAGCATTTT	CASSPAGDQPQHF
NA	TRBV10-1	TRBJ2-7	NA	TGCGCCAGCAGCAAAGGACAGTACTACGAGCAGTACTTC	CASSKGQYYEQYF
once	TRBV5-6	TRBJ1-4	NA	TGTGCCAGCAGCCGATTTGGACGGAATAATGAAAAACTGTTTTTT	CASSRFGRNNEKLFF
NA	TRBV29-1	TRBJ1-4	NA	TGCAGCGCGCGTTGGGGGCAATTGGAACTGTTTTTT	CSARWGQLELFF
NA	TRBV2	TRBJ2-7	NA	TGTGCCAGCAGTCTGCTGGCGAGCTCCTACGAGCAGTACTTC	CASSLLASSYEQYF
NA	TRBV5-1	TRBJ1-1	TRBD1	TGCGCCAGCAGCACAGGACAGGGGATCGCTGAAGCTTTCTTT	CASSTGQGIAEAFF
NA	TRBV5-6	TRBJ2-1	TRBD2	TGTGCCAGCAGCTCGGGCGGACTAGCGGGATACTATGAGCAGTTCTTC	CASSSGGLAGYYEQFF
NA	TRBV6-5	TRBJ2-7	NA	TGTGCCAGCAGTTACTCAGGTCCGTACGAGCAGTACTTC	CASSYSGPYEQYF
NA	TRBV27	TRBJ2-7	TRBD1	TGTGCCAGCAGTCGGCGGGACAGGGGTACCTACGAGCAGTACTTC	CASSRRDRGTYEQYF
NA	TRBV15	TRBJ1-4	TRBD1	TGTGCCACCGGAAAGGCCGGGACAGGGGATGAAAAACTGTTTTTT	CATGKAGTGDEKLFF
NA	TRBV5-1	TRBJ2-7	TRBD2	TGCGCCAGCAAACGGCGGGAGGGCCCGTACGAGCAGTACTTC	CASKRREGPYEQYF
NA	TRBV4-1	TRBJ2-7	NA	TGCGCCAGCAGCCAAGAACAGGAGAGCTCCTACGAGCAGTACTTC	CASSQEQESSYEQYF
few	TRBV28	TRBJ1-1	NA	TGTGCCACGAACGGGGGTGATGAAGCTTTCTTT	CATNGGDEAFF
NA	TRBV28	TRBJ1-1	TRBD1	TGTGCCAGCAGCTCCCCCGGGACAGGGGGTTTCGGCACTGAAGCTTTCTTT	CASSSPGTGGFGTEAFF
NA	TRBV5-4	TRBJ2-7	TRBD2	TGTGCCAGCAGACCCGGGACTAGCGGGACCTACGAGCAGTACTTC	CASRPGTSGTYEQYF
few	TRBV10-1	TRBJ1-1	NA	TGCGCCAGCAGCAAGACACTAAACACTGAAGCTTTCTTT	CASSKTLNTEAFF
NA	TRBV5-4	TRBJ2-7	TRBD2	TGTGCCAGCAGCCCGCCGGGAGGAGGCCACGAGCAGTACTTC	CASSPPGGGHEQYF
few	TRBV4-3	TRBJ2-7	TRBD1	TGCGCCAGCAGCCCCCGACAGGGCTACGAGCAGTACTTC	CASSPRQGYEQYF
NA	TRBV6-5	TRBJ2-7	TRBD1	TGTGCCAGCAGTTACTCTGGGGACAGGCGGGGATACGAGCAGTACTTC	CASSYSGDRRGYEQYF
NA	TRBV7-9	TRBJ2-7	TRBD1	TGTGCCAGCAGCTTAGAGGGGGCGGACGAGCAGTACTTC	CASSLEGADEQYF
NA	TRBV6-5	TRBJ1-2	NA	TGTGCCAGCAGCCGGGACGAGGCTAACTATGGCTACACCTTC	CASSRDEANYGYTF
few	TRBV14	TRBJ1-1	NA	TGTGCCAGCAGCCAAGATCGCCGGCTGCGCACTGAAGCTTTCTTT	CASSQDRRLRTEAFF
NA	TRBV19	TRBJ2-7	NA	TGTGCCAGTAGTATCGGGGACGGAAGGTCCTACGAGCAGTACTTC	CASSIGDGRSYEQYF
NA	TRBV6-1	TRBJ1-1	NA	TGTGCCAGCAGGGTCAACACTGAAGCTTTCTTT	CASRVNTEAFF
once	TRBV28	TRBJ1-2	TRBD1	TGTGCCATCCGACAGGGAGGCTATGGCTACACCTTC	CAIRQGGYGYTF
NA	TRBV20-1	TRBJ2-5	NA	TGCAGTGGAGAAGCGCAAGAGACCCAGTACTTC	CSGEAQETQYF
NA	TRBV11-2	TRBJ2-1	TRBD2	TGTGCCAGCAGCGAGGTAGCGGGTTCTAATGAGCAGTTCTTC	CASSEVAGSNEQFF
NA	TRBV2	TRBJ2-1	NA	TGTGCCAGCAGTGAAGGGAAGAACTCCTACAATGAGCAGTTCTTC	CASSEGKNSYNEQFF
NA	TRBV14	TRBJ1-5	NA	TGTGCCAGCTGGTTATTGGGGGGGGGCAATCAGCCCCAGCATTTT	CASWLLGGGNQPQHF
NA	TRBV7-7	TRBJ2-7	NA	TGTGCCAGCAGCTTGGAGTTTTGGGGCGAGCAGTACTTC	CASSLEFWGEQYF
NA	TRBV6-6	TRBJ1-3	NA	TGTGCCAGCAGTTACCGGACACCGAGCTCTGGAAACACCATATATTTT	CASSYRTPSSGNTIYF
NA	TRBV6-1	TRBJ1-4	NA	TGTGCCAGCACTGACCGGCGGGGAGAAAAACTGTTTTTT	CASTDRRGEKLFF